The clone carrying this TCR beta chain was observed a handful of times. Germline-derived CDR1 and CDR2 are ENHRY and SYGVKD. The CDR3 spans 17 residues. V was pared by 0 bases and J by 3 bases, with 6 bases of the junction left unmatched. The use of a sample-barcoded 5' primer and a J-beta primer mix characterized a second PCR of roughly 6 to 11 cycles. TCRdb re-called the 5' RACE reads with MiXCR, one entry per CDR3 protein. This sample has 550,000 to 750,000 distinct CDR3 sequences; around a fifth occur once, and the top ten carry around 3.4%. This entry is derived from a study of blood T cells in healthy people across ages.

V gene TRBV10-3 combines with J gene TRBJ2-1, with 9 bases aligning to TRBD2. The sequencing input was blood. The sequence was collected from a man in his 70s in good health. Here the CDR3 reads CAISESIAGAGYNEQFF. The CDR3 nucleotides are TGTGCCATCAGTGAGTCGATAGCGGGAGCGGGCTACAATGAGCAGTTCTTC.